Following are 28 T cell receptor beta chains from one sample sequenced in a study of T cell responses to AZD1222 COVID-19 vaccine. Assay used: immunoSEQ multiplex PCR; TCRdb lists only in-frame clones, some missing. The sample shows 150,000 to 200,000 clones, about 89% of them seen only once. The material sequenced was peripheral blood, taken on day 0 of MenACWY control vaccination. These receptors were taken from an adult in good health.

CDR3 coding DNA: TGTGCCAGCAGTTTATCGATGGGTAGTGAAGAGACCCAGTACTTC. Its protein product is CASSLSMGSEETQYF. The J gene is TRBJ2-5, the V gene TRBV27; D is undetermined. V was trimmed by 0 bases and J by 3 bases, leaving 11 bases between them. The germline CDR1 and CDR2 sequences are MNHEY and SMNVEV (reference sequence). The CDR3 consists of 15 residues.

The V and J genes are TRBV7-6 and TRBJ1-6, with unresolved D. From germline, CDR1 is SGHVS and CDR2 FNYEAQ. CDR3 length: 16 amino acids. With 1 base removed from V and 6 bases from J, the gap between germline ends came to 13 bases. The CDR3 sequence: CASSLGTGSTNSPLHF. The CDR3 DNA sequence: TGTGCCAGCAGCTTAGGGACCGGGTCTACTAATTCACCCCTCCACTTT.

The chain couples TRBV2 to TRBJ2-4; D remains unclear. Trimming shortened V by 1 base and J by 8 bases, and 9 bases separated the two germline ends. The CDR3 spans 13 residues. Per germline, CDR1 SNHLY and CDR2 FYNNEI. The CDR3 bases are TGTGCCAGCAGTGAAGGTCAGGTACACATTCAGTACTTC. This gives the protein CASSEGQVHIQYF. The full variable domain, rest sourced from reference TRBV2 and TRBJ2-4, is EPEVTQTPSHQVTQMGQEVILRCVPISNHLYFYWYRQILGQKVEFLVSFYNNEISEKSEIFDDQFSVERPDGSNFTLKIRSTKLEDSAMYFCASSEGQVHIQYFGAGTRLSVL.

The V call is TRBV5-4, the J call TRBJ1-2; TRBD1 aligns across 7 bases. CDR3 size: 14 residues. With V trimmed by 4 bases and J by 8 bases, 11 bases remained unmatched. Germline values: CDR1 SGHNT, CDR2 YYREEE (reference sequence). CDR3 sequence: CASSPTGEGRGYTF. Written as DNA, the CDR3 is TGTGCCAGCAGCCCAACAGGGGAAGGACGCGGCTACACCTTC.

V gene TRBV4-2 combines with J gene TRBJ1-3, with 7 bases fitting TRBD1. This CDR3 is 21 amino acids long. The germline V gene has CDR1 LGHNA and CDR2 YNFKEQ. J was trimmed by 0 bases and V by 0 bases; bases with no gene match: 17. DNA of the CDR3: TGTGCCAGCAGCCAAGAAGTCGTTGCCAGGGGGTCCTTATCCTCTGGAAACACCATATATTTT. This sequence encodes CASSQEVVARGSLSSGNTIYF.

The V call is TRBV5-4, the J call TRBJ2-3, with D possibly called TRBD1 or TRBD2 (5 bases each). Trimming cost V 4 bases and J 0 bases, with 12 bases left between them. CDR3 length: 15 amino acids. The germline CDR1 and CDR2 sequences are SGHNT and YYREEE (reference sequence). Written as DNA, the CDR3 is TGTGCCAGCAGCCCTTCGGGGCGAAGCACAGATACGCAGTATTTT. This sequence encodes CASSPSGRSTDTQYF.

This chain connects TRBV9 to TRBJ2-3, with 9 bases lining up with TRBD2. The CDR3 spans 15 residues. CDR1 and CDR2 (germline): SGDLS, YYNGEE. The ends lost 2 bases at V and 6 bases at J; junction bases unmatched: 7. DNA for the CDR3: TGTGCCAGCAGCGTTTTAGCGGGAGCTCCGGATACGCAGTATTTT. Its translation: CASSVLAGAPDTQYF.

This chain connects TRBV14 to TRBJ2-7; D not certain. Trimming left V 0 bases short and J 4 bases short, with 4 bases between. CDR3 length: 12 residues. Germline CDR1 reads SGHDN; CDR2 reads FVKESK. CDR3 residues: CASSQDLYEQYF. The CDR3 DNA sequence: TGTGCCAGCAGCCAAGACCTGTACGAGCAGTACTTC.

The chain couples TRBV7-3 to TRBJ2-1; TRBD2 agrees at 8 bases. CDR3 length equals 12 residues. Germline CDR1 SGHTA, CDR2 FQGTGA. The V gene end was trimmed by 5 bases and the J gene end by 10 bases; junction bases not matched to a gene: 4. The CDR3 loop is CASSPGGVEQFF. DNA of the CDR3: TGTGCCAGCAGCCCCGGGGGGGTGGAGCAGTTCTTC.

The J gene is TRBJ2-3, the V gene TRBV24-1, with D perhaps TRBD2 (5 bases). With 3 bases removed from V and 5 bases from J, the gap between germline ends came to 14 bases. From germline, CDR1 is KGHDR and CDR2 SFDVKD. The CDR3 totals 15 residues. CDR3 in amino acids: CATSDPRGSGDTQYF. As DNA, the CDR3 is TGTGCCACCAGTGATCCCCGAGGGTCTGGAGATACGCAGTATTTT.

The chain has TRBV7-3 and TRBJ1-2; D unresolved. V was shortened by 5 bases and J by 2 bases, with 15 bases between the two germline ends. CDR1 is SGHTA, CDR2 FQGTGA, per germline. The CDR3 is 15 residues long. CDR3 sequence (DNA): TGTGCCAGCAGCCCCCTCGGGGTTCCAAACTATGGCTACACCTTC. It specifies CASSPLGVPNYGYTF.

CDR3 nucleotides: TGTGCCAGCAGTCTCCGAGGTGGGGAGCAGTTCTTC. It specifies CASSLRGGEQFF. The genes are TRBV27 and TRBJ2-1; D is unclear. V lost 5 bases to trimming and J lost 10 bases, with 12 bases between them. The V gene's germline CDR1 is MNHEY and CDR2 SMNVEV (reference sequence). CDR3 length: 12 residues.

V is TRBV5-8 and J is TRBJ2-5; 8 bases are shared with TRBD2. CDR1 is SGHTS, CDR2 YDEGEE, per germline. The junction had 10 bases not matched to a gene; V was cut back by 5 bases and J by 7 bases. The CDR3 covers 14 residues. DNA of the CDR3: TGTGCCAGCAGGTATCCGGGACTAGGCGCGACCCAGTACTTC. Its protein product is CASRYPGLGATQYF.

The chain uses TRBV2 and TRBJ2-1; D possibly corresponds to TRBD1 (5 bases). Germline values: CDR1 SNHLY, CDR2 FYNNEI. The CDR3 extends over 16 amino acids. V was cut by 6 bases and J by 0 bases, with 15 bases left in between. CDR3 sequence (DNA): TGTGCCAGCAGGGCCACAGGTTCTAGCTCCTACAATGAGCAGTTCTTC. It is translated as CASRATGSSSYNEQFF.

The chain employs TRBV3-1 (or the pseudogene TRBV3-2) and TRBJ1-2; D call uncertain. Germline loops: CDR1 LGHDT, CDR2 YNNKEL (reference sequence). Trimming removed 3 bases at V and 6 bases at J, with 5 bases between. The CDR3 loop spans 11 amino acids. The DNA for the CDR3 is TGTGCCAGCAGCCAGTTGGATGGCTACACCTTC. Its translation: CASSQLDGYTF.

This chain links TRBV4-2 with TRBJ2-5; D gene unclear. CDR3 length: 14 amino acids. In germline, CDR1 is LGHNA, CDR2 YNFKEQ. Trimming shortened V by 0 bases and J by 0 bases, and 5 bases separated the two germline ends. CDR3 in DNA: TGTGCCAGCAGCCAAGAGGCGTACCAAGAGACCCAGTACTTC. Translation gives CASSQEAYQETQYF.

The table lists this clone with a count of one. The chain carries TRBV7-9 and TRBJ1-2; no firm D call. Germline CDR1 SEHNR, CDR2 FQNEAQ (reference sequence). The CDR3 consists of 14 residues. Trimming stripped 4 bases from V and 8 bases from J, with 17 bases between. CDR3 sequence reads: CASSSVEGRFGYTF. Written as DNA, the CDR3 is TGTGCCAGCAGCTCCGTCGAGGGAAGATTCGGCTACACCTTC.

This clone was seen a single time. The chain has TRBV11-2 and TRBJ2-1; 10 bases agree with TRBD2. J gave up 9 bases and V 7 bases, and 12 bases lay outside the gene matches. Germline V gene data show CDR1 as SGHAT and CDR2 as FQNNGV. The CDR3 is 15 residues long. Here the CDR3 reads CASTRGQREGLEQFF. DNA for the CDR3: TGTGCCAGCACCCGAGGCCAGCGGGAGGGCCTTGAGCAGTTCTTC.

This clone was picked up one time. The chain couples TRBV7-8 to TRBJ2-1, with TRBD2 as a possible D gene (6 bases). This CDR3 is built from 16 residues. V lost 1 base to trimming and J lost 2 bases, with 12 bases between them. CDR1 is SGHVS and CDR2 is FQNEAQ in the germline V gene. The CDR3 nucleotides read TGTGCCAGCAGCTTAGTTTCAGGGAGGACCTACAATGAGCAGTTCTTC. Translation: CASSLVSGRTYNEQFF.

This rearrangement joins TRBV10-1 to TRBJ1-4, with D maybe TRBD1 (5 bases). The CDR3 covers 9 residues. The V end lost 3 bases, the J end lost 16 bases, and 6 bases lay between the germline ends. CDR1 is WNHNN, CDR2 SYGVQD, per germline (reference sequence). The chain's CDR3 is CASSEDRFF. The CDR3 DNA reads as TGCGCCAGCAGTGAAGACAGGTTTTTT.

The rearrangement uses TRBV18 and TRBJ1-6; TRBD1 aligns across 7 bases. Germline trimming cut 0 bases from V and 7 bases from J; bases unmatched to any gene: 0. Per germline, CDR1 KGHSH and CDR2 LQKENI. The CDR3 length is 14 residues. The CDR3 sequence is CASSPPQGNSPLHF. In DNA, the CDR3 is TGTGCCAGCTCACCACCACAGGGGAATTCACCCCTCCACTTT.

This CDR3 is CASRMGEQFF. The CDR3 DNA reads TGTGCCAGCAGGATGGGGGAGCAGTTCTTC. The V call is TRBV5-8, the J call TRBJ2-1; D not resolved. In germline, CDR1 is SGHTS, CDR2 YDEGEE. V was cut by 5 bases and J by 10 bases, with 7 bases left in between. This CDR3 is 10 amino acids long.

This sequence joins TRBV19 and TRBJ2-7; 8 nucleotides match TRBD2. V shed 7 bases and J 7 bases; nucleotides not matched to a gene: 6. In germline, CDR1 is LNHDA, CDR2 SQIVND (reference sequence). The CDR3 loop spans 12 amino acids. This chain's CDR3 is CASTGGAGEQYF. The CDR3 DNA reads TGTGCCAGTACCGGGGGGGCCGGGGAGCAGTACTTC.

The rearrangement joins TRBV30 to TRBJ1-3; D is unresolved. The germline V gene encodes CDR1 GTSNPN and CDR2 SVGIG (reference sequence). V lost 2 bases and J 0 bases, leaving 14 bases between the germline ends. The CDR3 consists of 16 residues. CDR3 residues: CAWSPPRINSGNTIYF. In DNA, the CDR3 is TGTGCCTGGAGTCCACCCCGCATTAACTCTGGAAACACCATATATTTT.

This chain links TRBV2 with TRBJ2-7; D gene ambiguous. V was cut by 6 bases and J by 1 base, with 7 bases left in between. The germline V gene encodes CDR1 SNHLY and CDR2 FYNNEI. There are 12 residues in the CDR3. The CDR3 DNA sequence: TGTGCCAGCAGAACGGAATCCTACGAGCAGTACTTC. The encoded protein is CASRTESYEQYF. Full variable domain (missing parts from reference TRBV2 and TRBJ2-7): EPEVTQTPSHQVTQMGQEVILRCVPISNHLYFYWYRQILGQKVEFLVSFYNNEISEKSEIFDDQFSVERPDGSNFTLKIRSTKLEDSAMYFCASRTESYEQYFGPGTRLTVT.

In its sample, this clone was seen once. CDR3 bases: TGCGCCAGCAGCGTAAGTCTGACAGTCCCTTGGGAGACCCAGTACTTC. This encodes CASSVSLTVPWETQYF. This chain connects TRBV5-1 to TRBJ2-5; maybe TRBD1 (5 bases). CDR3 length: 16 amino acids. Germline assignment: CDR1 SGHRS and CDR2 YFSETQ. Between the trimmed V and J ends, which lost 4 bases and 5 bases, there was a span of 21 bases. The whole variable domain, filled in from reference TRBV5-1 and TRBJ2-5, reads KAGVTQTPRYLIKTRGQQVTLSCSPISGHRSVSWYQQTPGQGLQFLFEYFSETQRNKGNFPGRFSGRQFSNSRSEMNVSTLELGDSALYLCASSVSLTVPWETQYFGPGTRLLVL.

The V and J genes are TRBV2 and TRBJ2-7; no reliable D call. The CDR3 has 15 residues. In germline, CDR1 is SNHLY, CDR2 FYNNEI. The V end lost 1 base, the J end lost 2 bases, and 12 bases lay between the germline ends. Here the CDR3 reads CASSEGPGGAYEQYF. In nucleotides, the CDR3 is TGTGCCAGCAGTGAAGGTCCAGGTGGGGCCTACGAGCAGTACTTC.

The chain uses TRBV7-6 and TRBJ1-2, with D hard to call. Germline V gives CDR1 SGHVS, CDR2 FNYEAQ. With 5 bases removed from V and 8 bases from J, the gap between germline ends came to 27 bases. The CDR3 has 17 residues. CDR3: CASSPEVTARFREGYTF. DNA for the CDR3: TGTGCCAGCAGCCCCGAGGTGACGGCCCGTTTTCGTGAAGGCTACACCTTC.